Shown below are 7 T cell receptor beta chains from a single sample sequenced in a study of blood T cell repertoires in COVID-19. Repertoires were generated with immunoSEQ multiplex PCR, while TCRdb's copy carries only in-frame clones and drops some. Among tens of thousands of clones, approximately 84% were seen once, and the ten largest hold 4.4%. Sequences were obtained from peripheral blood. The receptors here all came from a man in his fifties or sixties with active COVID-19.

V usage is TRBV3-1 (or the pseudogene TRBV3-2) and J usage is TRBJ2-7; 7 bases are a match to TRBD1. V lost 0 bases, J lost 2 bases, and 7 bases stayed unmatched. Germline CDR1 LGHDT, CDR2 YNNKEL (reference sequence). The CDR3 contains 16 residues. CDR3 region: CASSQDPWDRAYEQYF. The CDR3 nucleotides read TGTGCCAGCAGCCAAGATCCATGGGACAGAGCCTACGAGCAGTACTTC.

CDR3 in amino acids: CASSVASLAAGNEQFF. CDR3 bases: TGTGCCAGCAGCGTAGCTTCACTAGCTGCGGGCAATGAGCAGTTCTTC. V is TRBV9 and J is TRBJ2-1; a weak D match, TRBD2 (6 bases). V was trimmed by 0 bases and J by 6 bases, leaving 16 bases between them. The CDR3 spans 16 residues. Germline CDR1 is SGDLS and CDR2 is YYNGEE.

This clone was observed a handful of times. The chain has TRBV4-1 and TRBJ2-7, with 8 nucleotides matching TRBD1. V was clipped by 6 bases and J by 5 bases; unmatched bases: 6. Germline V gene data show CDR1 as MGHRA and CDR2 as YSYEKL. This CDR3 has 13 residues. The CDR3 sequence is CASRGRGLNEQYF. The CDR3 bases are TGCGCCAGCAGGGGCAGGGGGCTCAACGAGCAGTACTTC.

On this clone: This CDR3 is also generated by other DNA sequences in the sample. V gene TRBV6-5 combines with J gene TRBJ2-1; D is possibly TRBD1 (6 bases). The germline CDR1 and CDR2 sequences are MNHEY and SVGAGI. V was cut by 8 bases and J by 10 bases, with 12 bases left in between. CDR3 length: 11 amino acids. As DNA, the CDR3 is TGTGCCAGCTCCAGGGGTAACGAGCAGTTCTTC. Encoded protein: CASSRGNEQFF.

This clone was seen only once. This rearrangement joins TRBV5-1 to TRBJ2-3; possibly TRBD1 for D (6 bases). Germline CDR1 SGHRS, CDR2 YFSETQ. The CDR3 covers 13 residues. Trimming removed 0 bases at V and 11 bases at J, with 13 bases between. The CDR3 DNA reads TGCGCCAGCAGCTTGGGGGGACACCCCATGCAGTATTTT. It codes for CASSLGGHPMQYF.

The chain couples TRBV7-9 to TRBJ1-1; tentatively, D is TRBD1 (5 bases). The CDR3 spans 14 residues. Germline CDR1 and CDR2: SEHNR and FQNEAQ (reference sequence). The ends were cut back, 2 bases at V and 5 bases at J, with 12 bases in the middle. CDR3 loop: CASSLLWEGTEAFF. For the CDR3, the DNA is TGTGCCAGCAGCTTACTCTGGGAGGGGACTGAAGCTTTCTTT.

The CDR3 region is CASSLRGSTDTQYF. CDR3 nucleotide sequence: TGTGCCAGCTCACTTAGGGGGAGCACAGATACGCAGTATTTT. V usage is TRBV18 and J usage is TRBJ2-3, with D maybe TRBD1 (6 bases). The CDR3 consists of 14 residues. V lost 4 bases and J 0 bases, leaving 8 bases between the germline ends. CDR1 and CDR2 (germline): KGHSH, LQKENI.